This is a list of T cell receptor beta chains from one sample in a study of regulatory T cells in long-lasting Graves disease. MiXCR was run by TCRdb on the multiplex PCR reads, yielding one entry per CDR3 protein. The sample includes roughly 500,000 distinct CDR3 sequences, about 13% of them seen just once. The same data also contributed to another study, on T cells in Graves' hyperthyroidism and ophthalmopathy.

The sequencing used peripheral blood mononuclear cells (PBMCs), collected at new diagnosis, from a patient treated with antithyroid drugs. These receptors were obtained from a man aged 25 to 45 with Graves disease. CDR3s include the opening cysteine and the closing phenylalanine or tryptophan. A D gene is named only where the DNA matches it firmly. Clone size is stated in some rows and not others, as once, few, many or a class when expanded.

d_call: TRBD1; j_call: TRBJ2-2; v_call: TRBV10-2; clone_size: many; cdr3_length: 16; cdr3_nt: TGCGCCAGCAGTGGAACAGGGGGAATACTAACCGGGGAGCTGTTTTTT; cdr3_aa: CASSGTGGILTGELFF
d_call: .; j_call: TRBJ2-1; v_call: TRBV27; clone_size: few; cdr3_length: 16; cdr3_nt: TGTGCCAGCAGCCTCCAGGGGGGGAGATTCTACAATGAGCAGTTCTTC; cdr3_aa: CASSLQGGRFYNEQFF
d_call: .; j_call: TRBJ1-6; v_call: TRBV7-2; clone_size: few; cdr3_length: 14; cdr3_nt: TGTGCCAGCAGCTTAGTGCACAAAGGATCACCCCTCCACTTT; cdr3_aa: CASSLVHKGSPLHF
d_call: TRBD2; j_call: TRBJ2-5; v_call: TRBV12-3/TRBV12-4; clone_size: many; cdr3_length: 14; cdr3_nt: TGTGCCAGCAGTCAAGCGGGAGGGGACGAGACCCAGTACTTC; cdr3_aa: CASSQAGGDETQYF
d_call: .; j_call: TRBJ1-1; v_call: TRBV10-3; clone_size: .; cdr3_length: 13; cdr3_nt: TGTGCCACAGGGCAAGACTCGAACACTGAAGCTTTCTTT; cdr3_aa: CATGQDSNTEAFF
d_call: TRBD1; j_call: TRBJ2-1; v_call: TRBV18; clone_size: .; cdr3_length: 14; cdr3_nt: TGTGCCAGCTCCCTGGGACAGGGACAGAATGAGCAGTTCTTC; cdr3_aa: CASSLGQGQNEQFF
d_call: TRBD1; j_call: TRBJ1-4; v_call: TRBV5-5; clone_size: few; cdr3_length: 15; cdr3_nt: TGTGCCAGCAGCTCTGGGACAGGGGAAGGTGAAAAACTGTTTTTT; cdr3_aa: CASSSGTGEGEKLFF
d_call: .; j_call: TRBJ2-7; v_call: TRBV18; clone_size: .; cdr3_length: 15; cdr3_nt: TGTGCCAGCTCACTCCGGGACACGGACGGGTACGAGCAGTACTTC; cdr3_aa: CASSLRDTDGYEQYF
d_call: TRBD2; j_call: TRBJ2-1; v_call: TRBV5-1; clone_size: many; cdr3_length: 15; cdr3_nt: TGCGCCAGCAGCCTAACTAGCGGGGTGGCCAATGAGCAGTTCTTC; cdr3_aa: CASSLTSGVANEQFF
d_call: TRBD2; j_call: TRBJ2-5; v_call: TRBV2; clone_size: few; cdr3_length: 14; cdr3_nt: TGTGCCAGCAGTGCTAGCGGGGAGCAAGAGACCCAGTACTTC; cdr3_aa: CASSASGEQETQYF
d_call: .; j_call: TRBJ2-3; v_call: TRBV7-6; clone_size: .; cdr3_length: 15; cdr3_nt: TGTGCCAGCAGCTTAGTCTCGTGGGGCACAGATACGCAGTATTTT; cdr3_aa: CASSLVSWGTDTQYF
d_call: .; j_call: TRBJ1-6; v_call: TRBV11-2; clone_size: few; cdr3_length: 15; cdr3_nt: TGTGCCAGCAGCTTAGGAAGGACAGCGCATTCACCCCTCCACTTT; cdr3_aa: CASSLGRTAHSPLHF
d_call: TRBD1; j_call: TRBJ2-7; v_call: TRBV5-1; clone_size: few; cdr3_length: 14; cdr3_nt: TGCGCCAGCAGCGGAGGGACAGGGAGCTACGAGCAGTACTTC; cdr3_aa: CASSGGTGSYEQYF
d_call: .; j_call: TRBJ2-1; v_call: TRBV27; clone_size: many; cdr3_length: 14; cdr3_nt: TGTGCCAGCAGTTCTATGGCTCCCTTCAATGAGCAGTTCTTC; cdr3_aa: CASSSMAPFNEQFF
d_call: TRBD2; j_call: TRBJ2-1; v_call: TRBV10-1; clone_size: few; cdr3_length: 13; cdr3_nt: TGCGCCAGCAGTGCCGGGAGGGGTGATGAGCAGTTCTTC; cdr3_aa: CASSAGRGDEQFF
d_call: .; j_call: TRBJ2-7; v_call: TRBV7-6; clone_size: .; cdr3_length: 13; cdr3_nt: TGTGCCGGCAGCTTAGCAAGGTCAGCCGAGCAGTACTTC; cdr3_aa: CAGSLARSAEQYF
d_call: TRBD2; j_call: TRBJ2-5; v_call: TRBV5-1; clone_size: few; cdr3_length: 13; cdr3_nt: TGCGCCAGCAGCGGGGGAGGGGAAGAGACCCAGTACTTC; cdr3_aa: CASSGGGEETQYF
d_call: .; j_call: TRBJ2-2; v_call: TRBV11-2; clone_size: .; cdr3_length: 14; cdr3_nt: TGTGCCAGCAGCCGGGAGTTGGGCACCGGGGAGCTGTTTTTT; cdr3_aa: CASSRELGTGELFF
d_call: .; j_call: TRBJ1-1; v_call: TRBV18; clone_size: many; cdr3_length: 15; cdr3_nt: TGTGCCAGCTCACCACCGGGAGGGGGGACCACTGAAGCTTTCTTT; cdr3_aa: CASSPPGGGTTEAFF
d_call: TRBD2; j_call: TRBJ2-1; v_call: TRBV5-1; clone_size: few; cdr3_length: 14; cdr3_nt: TGCGCCAGCGGACTAGCGGGAGGAGTTAATGAGCAGTTCTTC; cdr3_aa: CASGLAGGVNEQFF
d_call: .; j_call: TRBJ2-1; v_call: TRBV27; clone_size: many; cdr3_length: 14; cdr3_nt: TGTGCCAGCAGTTTTAGTGGTCCCTACAATGAGCAGTTCTTC; cdr3_aa: CASSFSGPYNEQFF
d_call: .; j_call: TRBJ1-2; v_call: TRBV6-2/TRBV6-3; clone_size: few; cdr3_length: 15; cdr3_nt: TGTGCCAGCAGTTACTCGCCGGGACGGGGCTATGGCTACACCTTC; cdr3_aa: CASSYSPGRGYGYTF
d_call: .; j_call: TRBJ1-5; v_call: TRBV27; clone_size: many; cdr3_length: 14; cdr3_nt: TGTGCCAGTTCTGACGGCTATAGCAATCAGCCCCAGCATTTT; cdr3_aa: CASSDGYSNQPQHF